This record concerns one T cell receptor beta chain sequence. This entry is derived from a study of OX40 agonist ivuxolimab in advanced cancers. Measured with immunoSEQ multiplex PCR; TCRdb has only the in-frame clones, and not every one. In the table there are around 94,000 clones, about nine tenths of which are singletons. V shed 0 bases and J 7 bases; nucleotides not matched to a gene: 28. The CDR3 covers 22 residues. Germline CDR1 is SGDLS and CDR2 is YYNGEE. The TCR comes from an adult with an advanced solid tumor such as melanoma, head and neck, liver or kidney cancer. The chain joins TRBV9 to TRBJ2-1; TRBD1 matches at 7 bases. Sequenced here: CD4+ or CD8+ T cells sorted from blood, sampled in a trial of the OX40 agonist ivuxolimab. CDR3 coding DNA: TGTGCCAGCAGCGTAGAGGCCCCAGGGGGTCCAAGGAGACCTGCTCATGAGAATGAGCAGTTCTTC. This translates into CASSVEAPGGPRRPAHENEQFF.